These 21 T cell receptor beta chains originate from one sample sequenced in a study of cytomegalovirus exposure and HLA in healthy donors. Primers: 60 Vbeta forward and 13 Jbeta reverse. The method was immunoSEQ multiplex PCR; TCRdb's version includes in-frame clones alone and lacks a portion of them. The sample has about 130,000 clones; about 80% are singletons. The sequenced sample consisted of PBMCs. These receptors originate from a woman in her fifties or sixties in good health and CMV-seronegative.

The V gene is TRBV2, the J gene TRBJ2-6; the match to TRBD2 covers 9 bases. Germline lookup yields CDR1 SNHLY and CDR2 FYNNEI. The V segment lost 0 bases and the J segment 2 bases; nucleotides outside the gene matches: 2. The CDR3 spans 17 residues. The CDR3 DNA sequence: TGTGCCAGCAGTGAAGCGCGGGGGGGGACTGGGGCCAACGTCCTGACTTTC. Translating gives CASSEARGGTGANVLTF.

In DNA, the CDR3 is TGCGCCAGCAGTCCTCAGGGGGAAGGATACAATGAGCAGTTCTTC. Protein product: CASSPQGEGYNEQFF. V usage is TRBV4-3 and J usage is TRBJ2-1; 7 nucleotides agree with TRBD1. Germline V gene lookup returns CDR1 LGHNA and CDR2 YSLEER. The V and J ends lost 6 bases and 4 bases, in that order; junction bases with no gene match: 9. The CDR3 consists of 15 residues.

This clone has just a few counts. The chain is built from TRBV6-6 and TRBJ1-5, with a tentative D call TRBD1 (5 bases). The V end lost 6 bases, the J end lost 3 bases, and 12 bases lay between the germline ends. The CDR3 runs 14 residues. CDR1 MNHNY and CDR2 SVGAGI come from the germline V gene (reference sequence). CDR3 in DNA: TGTGCCAGCAGCTTCGACAGTATCAATCAGCCCCAGCATTTT. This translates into CASSFDSINQPQHF.

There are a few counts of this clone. CDR3 coding DNA: TGTGCCAGTAGGCCTCAGGGGGAGGAAACTGAAGCTTTCTTT. It translates to CASRPQGEETEAFF. The V call is TRBV19, the J call TRBJ1-1; 7 bases align to TRBD1. Germline-derived CDR1 and CDR2 are LNHDA and SQIVND (reference sequence). The ends lost 6 bases at V and 5 bases at J; junction bases unmatched: 9. The CDR3 length is 14 residues.

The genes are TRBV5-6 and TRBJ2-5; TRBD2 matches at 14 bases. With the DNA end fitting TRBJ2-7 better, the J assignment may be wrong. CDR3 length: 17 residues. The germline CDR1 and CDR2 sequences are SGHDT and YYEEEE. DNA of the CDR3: TGTGCCAGCAGCTTGGGGCCGGGACTAGCGGGAGATTACGAGCAGTACTTC. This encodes CASSLGPGLAGDYEQYF.

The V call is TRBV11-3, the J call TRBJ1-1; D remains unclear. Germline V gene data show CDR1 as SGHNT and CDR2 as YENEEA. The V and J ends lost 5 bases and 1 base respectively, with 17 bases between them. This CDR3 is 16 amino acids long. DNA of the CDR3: TGTGCCAGCAGCCCGACGCTGAGGCAGCCGAACACTGAAGCTTTCTTT. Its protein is CASSPTLRQPNTEAFF.

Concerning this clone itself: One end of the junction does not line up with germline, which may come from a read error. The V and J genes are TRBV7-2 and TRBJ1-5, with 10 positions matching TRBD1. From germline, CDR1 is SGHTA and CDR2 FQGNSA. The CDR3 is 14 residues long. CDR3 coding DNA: TGTGCCAGCAGCTTATTGGGTGGGACAGGGGCCCTGAATTTT. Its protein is CASSLLGGTGALNF.

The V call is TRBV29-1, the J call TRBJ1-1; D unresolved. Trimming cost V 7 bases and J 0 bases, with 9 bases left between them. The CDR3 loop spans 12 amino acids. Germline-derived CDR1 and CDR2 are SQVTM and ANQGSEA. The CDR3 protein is CSAATVNTEAFF. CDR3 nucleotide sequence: TGCAGCGCTGCAACAGTGAACACTGAAGCTTTCTTT.

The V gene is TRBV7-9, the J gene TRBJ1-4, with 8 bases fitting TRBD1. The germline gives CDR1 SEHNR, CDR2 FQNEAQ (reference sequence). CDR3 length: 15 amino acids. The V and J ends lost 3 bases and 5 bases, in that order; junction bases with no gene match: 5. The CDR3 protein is CASSFPRGRNEKLFF. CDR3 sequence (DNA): TGTGCCAGCAGCTTTCCCAGGGGGCGGAATGAAAAACTGTTTTTT.

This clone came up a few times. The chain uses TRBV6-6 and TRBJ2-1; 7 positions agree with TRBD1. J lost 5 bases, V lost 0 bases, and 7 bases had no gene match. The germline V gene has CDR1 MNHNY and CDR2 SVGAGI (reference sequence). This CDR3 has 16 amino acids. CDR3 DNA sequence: TGTGCCAGCAGTTACTCTAGAGGACAGGTACACAATGAGCAGTTCTTC. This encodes CASSYSRGQVHNEQFF.

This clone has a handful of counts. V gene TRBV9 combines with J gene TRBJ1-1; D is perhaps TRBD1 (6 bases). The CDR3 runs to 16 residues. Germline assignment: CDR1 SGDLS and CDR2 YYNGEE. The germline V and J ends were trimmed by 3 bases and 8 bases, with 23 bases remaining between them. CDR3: CASSAPRTVSNLEAFF. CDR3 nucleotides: TGTGCCAGCAGCGCCCCTCGGACAGTCTCCAATTTGGAAGCTTTCTTT.

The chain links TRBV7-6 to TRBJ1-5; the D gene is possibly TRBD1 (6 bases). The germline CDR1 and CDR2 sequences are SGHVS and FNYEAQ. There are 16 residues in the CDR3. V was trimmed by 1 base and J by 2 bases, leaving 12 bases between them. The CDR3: CASSLGLDRGNQPQHF. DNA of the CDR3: TGTGCCAGCAGCTTAGGTCTGGACAGAGGCAATCAGCCCCAGCATTTT.

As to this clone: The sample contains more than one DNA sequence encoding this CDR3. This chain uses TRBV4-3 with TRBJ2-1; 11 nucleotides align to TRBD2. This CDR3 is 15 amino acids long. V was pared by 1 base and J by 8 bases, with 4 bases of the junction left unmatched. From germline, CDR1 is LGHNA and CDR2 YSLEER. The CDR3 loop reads CASSQGLAGGYEQFF. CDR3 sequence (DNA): TGCGCCAGCAGCCAAGGCCTAGCGGGAGGTTATGAGCAGTTCTTC.

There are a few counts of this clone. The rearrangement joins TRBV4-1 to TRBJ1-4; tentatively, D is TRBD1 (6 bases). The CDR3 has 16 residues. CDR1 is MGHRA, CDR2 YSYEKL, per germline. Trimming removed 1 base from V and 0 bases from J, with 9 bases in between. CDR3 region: CASSQVQGATNEKLFF. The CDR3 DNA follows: TGCGCCAGCAGCCAAGTACAGGGAGCAACTAATGAAAAACTGTTTTTT.

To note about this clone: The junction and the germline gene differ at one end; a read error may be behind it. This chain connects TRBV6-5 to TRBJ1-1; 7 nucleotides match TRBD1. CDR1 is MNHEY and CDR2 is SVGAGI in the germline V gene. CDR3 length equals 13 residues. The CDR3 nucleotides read TGTGCCAGCAGTTACTCGAAGGGACAGTCTGTTCGGTTT. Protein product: CASSYSKGQSVRF.

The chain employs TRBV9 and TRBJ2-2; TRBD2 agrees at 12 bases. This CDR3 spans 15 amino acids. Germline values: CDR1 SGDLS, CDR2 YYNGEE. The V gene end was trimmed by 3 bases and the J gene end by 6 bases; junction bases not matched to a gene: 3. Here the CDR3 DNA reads TGTGCCAGCAGCGAGCTAGCGGGAGGGTCCGGGGAGCTGTTTTTT. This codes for CASSELAGGSGELFF. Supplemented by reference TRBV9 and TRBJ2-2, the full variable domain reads DSGVTQTPKHLITATGQRVTLRCSPRSGDLSVYWYQQSLDQGLQFLIQYYNGEERAKGNILERFSAQQFPDLHSELNLSSLELGDSALYFCASSELAGGSGELFFGEGSRLTVL.

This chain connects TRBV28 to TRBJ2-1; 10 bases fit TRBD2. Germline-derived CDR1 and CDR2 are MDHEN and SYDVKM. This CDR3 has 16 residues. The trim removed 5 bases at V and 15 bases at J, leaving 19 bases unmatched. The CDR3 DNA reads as TGTGCCAGCAGTCCCTTCGGGGCTAGCGGGAGATCGGAGTCGTTCTTC. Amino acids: CASSPFGASGRSESFF.

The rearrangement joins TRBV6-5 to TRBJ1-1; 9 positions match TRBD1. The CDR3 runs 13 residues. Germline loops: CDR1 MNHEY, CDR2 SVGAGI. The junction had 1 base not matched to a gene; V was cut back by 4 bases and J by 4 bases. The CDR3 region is CASSLTGGTEAFF. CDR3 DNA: TGTGCCAGCAGTTTGACAGGGGGCACTGAAGCTTTCTTT.

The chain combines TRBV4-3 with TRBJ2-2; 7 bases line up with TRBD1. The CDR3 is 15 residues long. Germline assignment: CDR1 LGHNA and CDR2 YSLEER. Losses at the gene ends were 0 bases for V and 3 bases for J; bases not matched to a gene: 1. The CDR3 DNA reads TGCGCCAGCAGCCAAGAGACAGGGTACACCGGGGAGCTGTTTTTT. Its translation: CASSQETGYTGELFF.

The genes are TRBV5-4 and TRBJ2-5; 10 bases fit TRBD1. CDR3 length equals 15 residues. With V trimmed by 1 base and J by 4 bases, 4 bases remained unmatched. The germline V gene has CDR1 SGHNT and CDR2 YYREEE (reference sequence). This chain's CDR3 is CASSLMRDRGETQYF. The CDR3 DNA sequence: TGTGCCAGCAGCTTGATGCGGGACAGGGGAGAGACCCAGTACTTC. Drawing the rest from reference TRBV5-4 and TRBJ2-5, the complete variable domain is ETGVTQSPTHLIKTRGQQVTLRCSSQSGHNTVSWYQQALGQGPQFIFQYYREEENGRGNFPPRFSGLQFPNYSSELNVNALELDDSALYLCASSLMRDRGETQYFGPGTRLLVL.

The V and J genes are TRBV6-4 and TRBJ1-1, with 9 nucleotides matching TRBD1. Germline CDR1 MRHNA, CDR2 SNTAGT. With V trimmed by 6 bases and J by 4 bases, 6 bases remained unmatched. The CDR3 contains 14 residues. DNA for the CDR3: TGTGCCAGCAGAAGTAGACAGGGGGGCACTGAAGCTTTCTTT. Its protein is CASRSRQGGTEAFF.